This T cell receptor (beta chain) originates from a study of blood T cells in healthy people across ages (dated by TCRdb to between 2015 and 2016). Regarding the study in general: In model experiments, template switching captured about one uniquely barcoded TCR beta cDNA molecule for every two T cells. Four age groups were formed from the donors: young (average roughly 15 years), middle-aged (more than 35), aged (around 68) and long-lived (roughly 88). To track age-related changes in TCR beta repertoire diversity, the study relied on deep sequencing normalized with unique cDNA molecular identifiers. Two additional independent replicas of 1 million unique cDNA reads from the same blood draw were analyzed for two donors (one aged 18 to 29 and one aged 80 or older). Donors of different ages were randomly distributed across sequencing lanes to avoid experimental bias.

This clonotype was observed a handful of times. Its target antigen remains unknown. Within one base of it there is no much larger clone, and no base qualities were kept. Overall results and qualifications from the work: Bulk unsorted PBMC profiling prevented conclusive comparison of naive and antigen-experienced compartments. Observed TCR beta diversity per million T cells fell roughly linearly with age, and a significant reduction was already apparent by age around 36. Because the CMV infection status of the donors was unknown, age-related changes in expanded clonotypes may potentially have been confounded. Total diversity estimates from one million sequenced T cells were considered lower bounds and underestimates. Compared with the aged group, the long-lived group had more naive CD4+ T cells, fewer expanded clones and increased TCR diversity, a pattern suggesting age selection. Observed TCR beta diversity correlated strongly with the percentage of naive T cells measured by flow cytometry.

The 40 or so donors, aged roughly 6 to 100 years, were systemically healthy Caucasian individuals from Russia. Approximately 10 milliliters of peripheral blood were collected from each donor into EDTA-treated Vacutainer tubes. Ficoll-Paque density-gradient centrifugation was used to isolate PBMCs, with at least 6 million obtained per sample. Total RNA was extracted from PBMCs with Trizol reagent, with at least 6 micrograms obtained per sample. For every donor, an aliquot of PBMCs went through flow cytometry to measure the percentages of naive CD45RAhigh/CD27high T cells. The library came from 5' RACE. TCRdb shows the sequencer as Illumina HiSeq 2500. A second PCR of 7 to 11 cycles was performed with a sample-barcoded 5' primer and a J-beta primer mix. A template-switch 5' adaptor carrying 12 random nucleotides introduced a unique molecular identifier onto each TCR beta cDNA molecule. At least 2.5 million CDR3-containing paired-end reads were obtained from each sample. First-strand cDNA was synthesized from all RNA with the Mint cDNA synthesis kit, primed by a TRBC-specific oligonucleotide. All cDNA was treated with uracil-DNA glycosylase and then went through a first 18-cycle PCR with the universal primers M1SS and BC2_uni_R. The authors processed their data as follows. For normalization, 1 million high-quality reads, each with a distinct molecular identifier, were randomly selected from each sample. Instead of being binned into consensus sequences, reads that shared molecular identifiers were thrown out. MiTCR, run with a Q25 quality threshold and the strictest error-elimination algorithm, handled CDR3 identification, clonotype clustering and error correction. A nonparametric unseen species model with Euler transformation was used to estimate a lower bound on total TCR beta diversity. TCRdb trimmed public reads at Q25 via fastp, called clones via MiXCR and kept in-frame beta chains. Records with the same CDR3 protein are collapsed into one entry carrying the most frequent genes and DNA. What appears here as the V and J calls and clone size reflects TCRdb's work, not the paper's. This sample gives about 730,000 distinct CDR3 sequences in total; around 40% of them show up just once. The ten largest clones represent 20% to 25% of the sample.

Source material: blood. The clonotype originates from an older woman in good health.

The CDR3 has the sequence CASSLEGGAGEAFF. The sequenced DNA: TGTGCCAGCAGCTTGGAGGGAGGGGCGGGTGAAGCTTTCTTT. The sequence joins TRBV5-5 to TRBJ1-1, with TRBD1 tentatively as D gene (5 bases match). Trimming takes 0 bases from V and 7 bases from J, and the germline ends sit 13 bases apart. From its cysteine to its phenylalanine, the CDR3 spans 14 amino acids. CDR3 DNA is the only sequence kept; it has 42 bases, read in frame from the first base. The germline V gene (reference sequence) gives CDR1 as SGHKS and CDR2 as YYEKEE.